The entry below gives a single TCR beta chain sequence along with its context. It has no known antigen specificity. No base qualities exist here, and no much larger clone lies one base off it. Library method: the immunoSEQ multiplex PCR assay. TCRdb provides this immuneACCESS table in a form limited to in-frame rearrangements. Some clones are lacking; in checked studies, under half of them reflect an unresolved V gene, and why the rest are absent is not known. The sample contains 110,000 or so clones, 75% to 95% of them found a single time. The ten largest clones take up 1.4% of the sample. These data are taken from a study of T cells after somatic rescue of genetic block (dated by TCRdb to the early 2020s). Background for the entire study: The study assessed how robust, over the long term, a T-cell system was when the system had developed through somatic rescue of a genetic block in T-cell development.

For CDR1 and CDR2, the germline V gene (reference sequence) lists MNHEY and SMNVEV. Inclusive of the bounding cysteine and phenylalanine, the CDR3 is 14 residues long. The only DNA kept is the CDR3, 42 bases in frame from the first base. For this chain, trimming is 8 bases at the V end and 0 bases at the J end, and the number of junction bases without a gene match is 5. Sequencing input: peripheral blood mononuclear cells (PBMCs). This chain is built from TRBV27 and TRBJ2-3, and 7 bases in between align with TRBD1. The sequence derives from a woman aged 18-29 years. The CDR3 amino acid sequence is: CASGDSYSTDTQYF. The DNA sequence is given as TGTGCCAGCGGGGACAGTTATAGCACAGATACGCAGTATTTT.